Presented here are 31 T cell receptor beta chains from one specimen sequenced in a study of tumor-infiltrating lymphocytes in primary liver carcinoma. Germline DNA was also extracted, while the blood RNA originated from unsorted whole blood. The researchers produced TCR beta cDNA from roughly 550 ng total RNA with a constant-region primer. Three nested multiplex PCR rounds of slightly modified ARM-PCR generated TCR beta libraries. TRBV1-TRBV30 forward and Cbeta reverse primers drove the first two approximately 10-cycle rounds. Using its own MiXCR run on the multiplex PCR reads, TCRdb lists one record per CDR3 protein. This sample carries 250,000 to 350,000 distinct CDR3 sequences, about 50% of them seen once, and the ten largest clones take around 15%. Input material: peripheral blood. The source of these receptors is a woman younger than 45 with primary liver carcinoma and hepatitis B virus infection.

The chain uses TRBV5-4 and TRBJ2-7; D might be TRBD2 (6 bases). CDR1 and CDR2 (germline): SGHNT, YYREEE (reference sequence). V gave up 4 bases and J gave up 0 bases, with 14 bases separating them. This CDR3 is 15 amino acids long. DNA of the CDR3: TGTGCCAGCAGCGGAGGGTACGGGTACTCCTACGAGCAGTACTTC. Residues: CASSGGYGYSYEQYF.

This clonotype came up many times. The chain carries TRBV11-2 and TRBJ1-3; 10 bases match TRBD1. The V segment lost 5 bases and the J segment 4 bases; nucleotides outside the gene matches: 2. This CDR3 contains 14 residues. Germline V lookup: CDR1 SGHAT, CDR2 FQNNGV. The CDR3 DNA is TGTGCCAGCAGCGGGACAGGGGACGGAAACACCATATATTTT. Residues: CASSGTGDGNTIYF.

For this clonotype: With a much larger clone just one base away, this may be a read error. The chain couples TRBV29-1 to TRBJ2-2; D remains ambiguous. The CDR3 spans 12 residues. Germline V gene lookup returns CDR1 SQVTM and CDR2 ANQGSEA. The V end lost 6 bases, the J end lost 2 bases, and 7 bases lay between the germline ends. The CDR3 DNA is TGCAGCGTCCCGTTTAACACCGGGGAGCTGTTTTTT. Protein: CSVPFNTGELFF.

This clonotype occurred many times. The rearrangement uses TRBV6-5 and TRBJ1-5; 8 bases map to TRBD1. V dropped 6 bases and J dropped 2; count of bases not matched to a gene: 6. The CDR3 extends over 15 amino acids. The germline gives CDR1 MNHEY, CDR2 SVGAGI. CDR3 in DNA: TGTGCCAGCAGAGACAGGGGAGAGGGCAATCAGCCCCAGCATTTT. Translated, it gives CASRDRGEGNQPQHF.

As concerns this clonotype: A read error is possible here, since a much larger clone lies one base away. The genes are TRBV6-5 and TRBJ2-1, with a tentative D call TRBD1 (6 bases). The CDR3 runs to 13 residues. Germline CDR1 reads MNHEY; CDR2 reads SVGAGI. DNA for the CDR3: TGTGCCAGCAGTTACTCAAGGGGGAATGAGCGGTTCTTC. It yields the protein CASSYSRGNERFF.

A word on this clonotype: Since the CDR3 does not end with the conserved phenylalanine or tryptophan, this likely comes from a read error. The chain is built from TRBV11-2 and TRBJ2-1; possible D gene TRBD2, 5 bases. The CDR3 is made up of 17 amino acids. Per the germline V gene, CDR1 is SGHAT and CDR2 is FQNNGV. V shed 5 bases and J shed 7 bases, with 24 bases lying between them. Here the CDR3 reads CASSQFGRLTAQNEQFI. The CDR3 DNA reads as TGTGCCAGCAGCCAGTTCGGACGACTAACAGCCCAAAATGAGCAGTTCATC.

This clonotype was seen a handful of times. The chain couples TRBV7-9 to TRBJ2-7; 7 nucleotides agree with TRBD2. With 3 bases clipped from V and 7 bases from J, the junction kept 6 bases outside the gene matches. This CDR3 has 13 residues. Germline CDR1 is SEHNR and CDR2 is FQNEAQ (reference sequence). For the CDR3, the DNA is TGTGCCAGCAGCTTTCGCGGGAGCGGGGAGCAGTACTTC. Translation: CASSFRGSGEQYF.

A word on this clonotype: A much larger clonotype is one base distant, so this may be a read error. The V and J genes are TRBV10-3 and TRBJ2-1; 11 bases fit TRBD2. CDR1 is ENHRY and CDR2 is SYGVKD in the germline V gene. CDR3 length: 13 residues. Trimming took 7 bases from V and 8 from J; bases not matched to a gene: 4. The CDR3 DNA reads as TGTGCCATCAAACTAGCGGGAGAAGATGAGCAGTTCTTC. This translates into CAIKLAGEDEQFF.

This chain links TRBV11-2 with TRBJ2-7; 14 bases line up with TRBD2. V gave up 1 base and J gave up 12 bases; unmatched junction bases: 11. CDR3 size: 16 residues. CDR1 and CDR2 (germline): SGHAT, FQNNGV. CDR3 DNA sequence: TGTGCCAGCAGCTTAGCGGGACTAGCGGGAGTATCCAAGCGGTACTTC. Its protein product is CASSLAGLAGVSKRYF.

The CDR3 loop reads CATSSTPGGGSGNEQFF. The CDR3 bases are TGTGCCACCAGCTCTACCCCGGGGGGAGGATCAGGGAATGAGCAGTTCTTC. This chain uses TRBV15 with TRBJ2-1; 7 nucleotides line up with TRBD2. This CDR3 comprises 17 residues. Looked up from germline, CDR1 is LNHNV and CDR2 is YYDKDF (reference sequence). Trimming cost V 5 bases and J 7 bases; bases outside gene matches: 17. The full variable domain, completed using reference TRBV15 and TRBJ2-1, is DAMVIQNPRYQVTQFGKPVTLSCSQTLNHNVMYWYQQKSSQAPKLLFHYYDKDFNNEADTPDNFQSRRPNTSFCFLDIRSPGLGDTAMYLCATSSTPGGGSGNEQFFGPGTRLTVL.

The V call is TRBV29-1, the J call TRBJ2-1, with 7 bases that match TRBD2. CDR3 length: 14 residues. Germline CDR1 is SQVTM and CDR2 is ANQGSEA. CDR3 bases: TGCAACATTTGTGGCGGGAGCACCTACAATGAGCAGTTCTTC. Amino acid sequence: CNICGGSTYNEQFF.

This clonotype was observed a single time. This is likely a read error, given that the CDR3 carries no conserved phenylalanine or tryptophan at its end. V is TRBV11-2 and J is TRBJ2-1, with 9 bases that match TRBD2. From germline, CDR1 is SGHAT and CDR2 FQNNGV. V shed 3 bases, J shed 5 bases, and the junction held 20 bases outside the gene matches. The CDR3 is 20 residues long. The CDR3 spells CASSFVGLARPIVYNNEQFL. The CDR3 bases are TGTGCCAGCAGCTTTGTCGGACTAGCGAGGCCGATAGTGTATAACAATGAGCAGTTCCTC.

The table lists this clonotype with a few counts. The rearrangement uses TRBV29-1 and TRBJ2-3; the D is unclear. Trimming removed 7 bases from V and 6 bases from J, with 11 bases in between. This CDR3 has 11 residues. Germline V gene lookup returns CDR1 SQVTM and CDR2 ANQGSEA. The CDR3 DNA sequence: TGCAGCGCCGGATCCACGGATACGCAGTATTTT. Protein product: CSAGSTDTQYF.

This clonotype was observed once. The CDR3 reads CASSLAPETSLDTQYF. Written as DNA, the CDR3 is TGTGCCAGCAGCTTAGCCCCCGAGACTAGCTTGGATACGCAGTATTTT. The V call is TRBV7-9, the J call TRBJ2-3, with 7 bases lining up with TRBD2. The junction had 9 bases not matched to a gene; V was cut back by 0 bases and J by 6 bases. Germline assignment: CDR1 SEHNR and CDR2 FQNEAQ (reference sequence). The CDR3 is made up of 16 amino acids.

Many counts were recorded for this clonotype. V is TRBV30 and J is TRBJ2-7; 15 nucleotides agree with TRBD2. The length of the CDR3 is 16 residues. V shed 7 bases and J 0 bases; nucleotides not matched to a gene: 7. Germline lookup yields CDR1 GTSNPN and CDR2 SVGIG (reference sequence). The CDR3 coding sequence is TGTGCCTTAACCGGGACTAGCGGGAGGAACTCCTACGAGCAGTACTTC. Translating it yields CALTGTSGRNSYEQYF.

The V and J genes are TRBV7-8 and TRBJ2-1, with D possibly called TRBD1 or TRBD2 (5 bases each). V lost 7 bases to trimming and J lost 8 bases, with 18 bases between them. The V gene's germline CDR1 is SGHVS and CDR2 FQNEAQ. The CDR3 sequence is 14 residues long. The CDR3 DNA sequence: TGTGCCAGCACCCGGGACCTCCCCGGGGATGAGCAGTTCTTC. Translation gives CASTRDLPGDEQFF. Together with reference TRBV7-8 and TRBJ2-1, the CDR3 gives the full variable domain: GAGVSQSPRYKVAKRGQDVALRCDPISGHVSLFWYQQALGQGPEFLTYFQNEAQLDKSGLPSDRFFAERPEGSVSTLKIQRTQQEDSAVYLCASTRDLPGDEQFFGPGTRLTVL.

The chain uses TRBV13 and TRBJ2-7; D possibly corresponds to TRBD2 (6 bases). The germline V and J ends were trimmed by 5 bases and 2 bases, with 16 bases remaining between them. The CDR3 length is 15 residues. CDR1 and CDR2 (germline): PRHDT, FYEKMQ (reference sequence). As DNA, the CDR3 is TGTGCCAGCAGCCTCCGGGACTCCTATACCTACGAGCAGTACTTC. Translating gives CASSLRDSYTYEQYF.

The chain is built from TRBV13 and TRBJ2-5; 12 bases align to TRBD2. V lost 3 bases and J lost 4; bases outside the gene matches: 6. The CDR3 spans 16 residues. Germline loops: CDR1 PRHDT, CDR2 FYEKMQ (reference sequence). The CDR3 loop is CASSFKTSGRRETQYF. The CDR3 DNA reads as TGTGCCAGCAGCTTCAAGACTAGCGGGAGACGAGAGACCCAGTACTTC.

The sample holds a few counts of this clonotype. V usage is TRBV6-5 and J usage is TRBJ2-1; 10 bases are a match to TRBD2. This CDR3 has 17 residues. V was clipped by 0 bases and J by 8 bases; unmatched bases: 10. The germline CDR1 and CDR2 sequences are MNHEY and SVGAGI. This chain's CDR3 is CASSYSASGGLHYEQFF. CDR3 DNA: TGTGCCAGCAGTTACTCGGCTAGCGGGGGCTTACATTATGAGCAGTTCTTC.

A remark on this clonotype: Being one base from a much bigger clone, this may be a read error. This chain uses TRBV4-3 with TRBJ1-1; 9 positions agree with TRBD1. The CDR3 is made up of 15 amino acids. Germline V gives CDR1 LGHNA, CDR2 YSLEER. V shed 8 bases, J shed 7 bases, and the junction held 14 bases outside the gene matches. The CDR3 sequence is CASCRTGTGLGEAFF. In DNA, the CDR3 is TGCGCCAGCTGCCGAACCGGGACAGGGTTGGGTGAAGCTTTCTTT.

As concerns this clonotype: An end of the junction differs from the germline gene, which may be a read error. This chain links TRBV12-3 or TRBV12-4 with TRBJ2-1; no clear D gene. The CDR3 sequence is 24 residues long. CDR3 loop: CACSPRDLPVAVAPLSTIDNEQFF. The CDR3, as DNA: TGTGCCTGCAGTCCCCGAGACTTACCAGTAGCAGTAGCCCCCCTCTCCACTATTGACAATGAGCAGTTCTTC.

This clonotype was detected once. With a much larger clone just one base away, this may be a read error. The chain has TRBV10-3 and TRBJ2-1; the D call may be TRBD1 or TRBD2 (6 bases each). This CDR3 comprises 15 residues. CDR1 is ENHRY, CDR2 SYGVKD, per germline. Trimming took off 0 bases at V and 5 bases at J, with 11 bases between the two ends. The DNA of the CDR3 is TGTGCCATCAGTGAGTCGGAGGGGGGAAACAATGAGCAGTTCTTC. It yields the protein CAISESEGGNNEQFF.

V usage is TRBV11-2 and J usage is TRBJ2-1; tentatively, D is TRBD2 (5 bases). The CDR3 is made up of 16 amino acids. Deletions cut 9 bases from V and 6 bases from J, with 24 bases between. Germline V gives CDR1 SGHAT, CDR2 FQNNGV. The chain's CDR3 is CARSRRRFAGANEQFF. The CDR3 region has the DNA TGTGCCAGAAGCCGGCGGCGGTTTGCGGGTGCCAATGAGCAGTTCTTC.

This clonotype has more than one count but fewer than ten. The chain combines TRBV7-9 with TRBJ2-1; D unclear. Germline-derived CDR1 and CDR2 are SEHNR and FQNEAQ (reference sequence). Trimming removed 2 bases at V and 0 bases at J, with 5 bases between. The CDR3 sequence is 14 residues long. In nucleotides, the CDR3 is TGTGCCAGCAGCTTAAAGAGCTCCTACAATGAGCAGTTCTTC. It translates to CASSLKSSYNEQFF. Filled out from reference TRBV7-9 and TRBJ2-1, the complete variable domain reads DTGVSQNPRHKITKRGQNVTFRCDPISEHNRLYWYRQTLGQGPEFLTYFQNEAQLEKSRLLSDRFSAERPKGSFSTLEIQRTEQGDSAMYLCASSLKSSYNEQFFGPGTRLTVL.

Points on this clonotype: A much larger clone sits a single nucleotide away, making a read error possible. The chain employs TRBV6-5 and TRBJ1-5; D remains unclear. Trimming removed 5 bases from V and 0 bases from J, with 11 bases in between. The CDR3 contains 15 residues. Germline values: CDR1 MNHEY, CDR2 SVGAGI. The CDR3 reads CASSPYMHSNQPQHF. Written as DNA, the CDR3 is TGTGCCAGCAGTCCCTACATGCATAGCAATCAGCCCCAGCATTTT.

V usage is TRBV7-9 and J usage is TRBJ1-4; maybe TRBD1 (5 bases). This CDR3 spans 14 amino acids. The germline gives CDR1 SEHNR, CDR2 FQNEAQ (reference sequence). The V end lost 6 bases, the J end lost 4 bases, and 12 bases lay between the germline ends. CDR3: CASSRGQSNEKLFF. The CDR3 DNA reads as TGTGCCAGCAGTCGGGGCCAGAGTAATGAAAAACTGTTTTTT.

The CDR3 nucleotides are TGTGCCAGCAGCCCCCGACACTCGCCAGCCGGCGGTGCGCAGTATTTT. Protein sequence: CASSPRHSPAGGAQYF. V usage is TRBV11-2 and J usage is TRBJ2-3, with D unclear. Trimming removed 5 bases from V and 10 bases from J, with 25 bases in between. In germline, CDR1 is SGHAT, CDR2 FQNNGV. CDR3 length: 16 amino acids. Filled out from reference TRBV11-2 and TRBJ2-3, the complete variable domain reads EAGVAQSPRYKIIEKRQSVAFWCNPISGHATLYWYQQILGQGPKLLIQFQNNGVVDDSQLPKDRFSAERLKGVDSTLKIQPAKLEDSAVYLCASSPRHSPAGGAQYFGPGTRLTVL.

The chain links TRBV28 to TRBJ2-1; D is possibly TRBD1 or TRBD2 (5 bases each). V was cut by 5 bases and J by 8 bases, with 16 bases left in between. Germline V gives CDR1 MDHEN, CDR2 SYDVKM. This CDR3 is 14 amino acids long. As DNA, the CDR3 is TGTGCCAGCAGTCCCCTCACTAGGGGTTATGAGCAGTTCTTC. It encodes CASSPLTRGYEQFF.

This clonotype was recorded a few times. The V call is TRBV12-3 or TRBV12-4, the J call TRBJ2-2; 7 nucleotides align to TRBD2. The CDR3 extends over 16 amino acids. V was clipped by 4 bases and J by 3 bases; unmatched bases: 8. This CDR3 is CASSSRESADTGELFF. CDR3 bases: TGTGCCAGCAGTTCGCGGGAGAGCGCGGACACCGGGGAGCTGTTTTTT.

As regards this clonotype: Lacking the conserved final phenylalanine or tryptophan, this CDR3 likely reflects a read error. This chain links TRBV11-2 with TRBJ2-1; 7 positions agree with TRBD2. This CDR3 has 15 residues. Germline V gives CDR1 SGHAT, CDR2 FQNNGV. The V gene end was trimmed by 3 bases and the J gene end by 5 bases; junction bases not matched to a gene: 7. Here the CDR3 reads CASSFSGPLDNEQFI. DNA for the CDR3: TGTGCCAGCAGCTTTAGCGGGCCACTCGACAATGAGCAGTTCATC.

This clonotype was seen many times. V gene TRBV29-1 combines with J gene TRBJ1-4, with D tentatively TRBD1 (6 bases). In germline, CDR1 is SQVTM, CDR2 ANQGSEA. V lost 4 bases and J 7 bases, leaving 13 bases between the germline ends. This CDR3 is built from 13 residues. The CDR3 sequence: CSVVEGGSEKLFF. The CDR3, as DNA: TGCAGCGTTGTGGAGGGGGGGAGTGAAAAACTGTTTTTT.